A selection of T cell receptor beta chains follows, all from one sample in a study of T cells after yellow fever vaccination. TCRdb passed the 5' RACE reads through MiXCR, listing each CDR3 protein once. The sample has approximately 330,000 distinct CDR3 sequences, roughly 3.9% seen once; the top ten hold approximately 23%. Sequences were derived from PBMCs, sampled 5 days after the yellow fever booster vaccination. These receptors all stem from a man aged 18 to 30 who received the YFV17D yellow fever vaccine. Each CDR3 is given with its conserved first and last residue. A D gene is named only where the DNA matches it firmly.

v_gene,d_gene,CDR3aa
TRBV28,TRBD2,CASGLAGGETQYF
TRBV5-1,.,CASSAGTYNEQFF
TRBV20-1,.,CSARSIGTYQETQYF
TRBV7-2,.,CASSFGTLPSYGYTF
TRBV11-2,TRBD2,CASSLGASGGARAQYF
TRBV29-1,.,CSVESLGNTEAFF
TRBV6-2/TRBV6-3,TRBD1,CASSPHGQGKWNQPQHF
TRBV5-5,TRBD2,CASSFRLAGLSSSYNEQFF
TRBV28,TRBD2,CASSWTSGDWETQYF
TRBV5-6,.,CASQLLGGPAETQYF
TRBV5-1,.,CASSLALPDRAGADTQYF
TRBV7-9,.,CASSLVGSRTTDTQYF
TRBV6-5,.,CASMREDTGELFF
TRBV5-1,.,CASSLQGPTDTQYF
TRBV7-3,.,CASSLSQSYEQYF
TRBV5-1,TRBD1,CASSQGGTGSGGYTF
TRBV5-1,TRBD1,CASSLGQGSYEQYF
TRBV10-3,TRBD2,CAISASGGDNEQFF
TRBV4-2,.,CASSQDHGAGEYNEQFF
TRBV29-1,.,CSVETSGGQPQHF
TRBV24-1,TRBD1,CATGDRGGSNQPQHF
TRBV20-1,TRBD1,CSARSATGNFYEQYF
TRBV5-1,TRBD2,CASSLEVGGASTGELFF
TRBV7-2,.,CASSSRRGGNTIYF
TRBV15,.,CATSRGGGAQETQYF
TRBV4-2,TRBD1,CASSQVHTGVNTEAFF
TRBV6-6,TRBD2,CASSYSGLAGAKRYEQYF
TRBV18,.,CASSPQGITNEKLFF
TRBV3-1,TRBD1,CASSQTGKRSSPLHF
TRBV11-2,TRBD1,CASSLGGTGFYEQYF
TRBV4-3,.,CASSQDWQGKDTQYF
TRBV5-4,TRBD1,CASSEQGTGGIQPQHF
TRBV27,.,CASSRTGSPRNSPLHF
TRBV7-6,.,CASSLGQSYGYTF
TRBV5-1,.,CASSSHLDYYTGELFF
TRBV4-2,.,CASSQEGKRGGYTF
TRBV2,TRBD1,CASSGTGADQPQHF
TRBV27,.,CASSLWPPAPGDTQYF
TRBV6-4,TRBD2,CASSSFSTGLAGGLNIQYF
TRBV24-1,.,CATSDPRSGANVLTF
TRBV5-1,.,CASAAGRDTDTQYF
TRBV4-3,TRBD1,CASSQGRQGGTEAFF
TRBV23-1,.,CASNPGLLQPQHF
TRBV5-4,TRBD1,CASSIGTGRSGANVLTF
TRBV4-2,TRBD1,CASSPLAGTGNIVYF
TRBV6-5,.,CASSYSPANYGYTF
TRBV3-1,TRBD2,CASSSRTSGAVSYEQYF
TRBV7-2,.,CASGLPGPRGQFF
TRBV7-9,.,CASSLVVEGYTF
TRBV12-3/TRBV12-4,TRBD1,CASSLGGSPGQGNF
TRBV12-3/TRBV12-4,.,CASSLALVSGQNEQFF
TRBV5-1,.,CASRSVGGHYNEQFF
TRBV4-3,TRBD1,CASSPRQGVKTQYF
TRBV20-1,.,CSATPGYTF
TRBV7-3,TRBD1,CASSLMAGGEAFF